This T cell receptor (beta chain) was sequenced during a study of shared clonotypes between healthy human individuals. Study-wide background: Plates per donor: three CD4 naive, three CD4 memory, two CD8 naive, one CD8 memory. Regarding the study as a whole: What naive subsets generally showed was a larger estimated richness than memory subsets showed.

Participating donors were healthy, HIV-negative adults free of recent acute infections or vaccinations. On this clone itself: Antigen: not known.

For each subset, genomic DNA was distributed in equal portions over several immunoSEQ plates. Clones were read by immunoSEQ multiplex PCR, and TCRdb kept only the in-frame ones, dropping some. The sample contains more than 2,000,000 clones, around 90% of which appear only once. Germline lookup yields CDR1 SGHVS and CDR2 FQNEAQ. Trimming pared 3 bases from V and 5 bases from J, leaving 14 bases between. CDR3 size: 15 residues. The sequenced sample was naive CD4+ T cells sorted from blood. Subset of the sample: CD45RA+ positively selected. The V call is TRBV7-8, the J call TRBJ2-1; D might be TRBD2 (5 bases). The sequence derives from a young man in good health. CDR3 sequence: CASSFFPGWNNEQFF. CDR3 DNA sequence: TGTGCCAGCAGCTTTTTTCCGGGATGGAACAATGAGCAGTTCTTC.